This T cell receptor (beta chain) was sequenced for a study of T cells of healthy individuals. TCRdb re-analysed the 5' RACE reads in MiXCR, keeping a single row per CDR3 protein. The sample records over 95,000 distinct CDR3 sequences, approximately 16% being singletons. Looked up from germline, CDR1 is MNHEY and CDR2 is SMNVEV (reference sequence). This CDR3 is 13 amino acids long. Trimming removed 3 bases at V and 1 base at J, with 3 bases between. The sequence was collected from a human donor in good health. The chain employs TRBV27 and TRBJ2-2; D ambiguous. CDR3 DNA: TGTGCCAGCAGTTTCAGGAACACCGGGGAGCTGTTTTTT. Translated: CASSFRNTGELFF.